Each of the 14 T cell receptor beta chains below was sequenced from the same sample in a study of beta chain features in type 1 diabetes. As every portion of the isolated RNA was reverse transcribed, the sequencing read expressed TCRB transcripts. Produced via immunoSEQ multiplex PCR; TCRdb's table is partial and in-frame only. The repertoire includes under 400,000 clones, 10% to 15% of them detected once, and roughly 0.017% sits in the top ten. Sequencing was performed on naive CD4+ T cells from blood. The source is a man aged 18-30 years in good health.

This clone was observed a handful of times. The V call is TRBV15, the J call TRBJ2-5; TRBD2 matches 15 bases. With V trimmed by 3 bases and J by 4 bases, 0 bases remained unmatched. The germline V gene encodes CDR1 LNHNV and CDR2 YYDKDF (reference sequence). The length of the CDR3 is 15 residues. Here the CDR3 reads CATSRGLAGGETQYF. For the CDR3, the DNA is TGTGCCACCAGCAGGGGACTAGCGGGGGGAGAGACCCAGTACTTC.

This clone was counted only a few times. The rearrangement uses TRBV5-4 and TRBJ2-7; TRBD1 is a possible D gene (5 bases). The ends were cut back, 4 bases at V and 6 bases at J, with 20 bases in the middle. CDR1 is SGHNT and CDR2 is YYREEE in the germline V gene (reference sequence). The CDR3 is made up of 15 amino acids. This CDR3 is CASSPMTVDQTEQYF. The DNA of the CDR3 is TGTGCCAGCAGCCCTATGACAGTGGATCAAACCGAGCAGTACTTC.

This clone was counted only a few times. The chain employs TRBV7-8 and TRBJ1-2; TRBD1 matches at 9 bases. CDR1 SGHVS and CDR2 FQNEAQ come from the germline V gene. J gave up 2 bases and V 1 base, and 5 bases lay outside the gene matches. The CDR3 is 16 residues long. As DNA, the CDR3 is TGTGCCAGCAGCTTAGGGGGGACAGGGCAGAACTATGGCTACACCTTC. As protein: CASSLGGTGQNYGYTF.

The chain employs TRBV19 and TRBJ2-7; perhaps TRBD1 as D (5 bases). The CDR3 runs to 15 residues. Trimming removed 4 bases at V and 1 base at J, with 14 bases between. The germline gives CDR1 LNHDA, CDR2 SQIVND (reference sequence). The CDR3 loop reads CASSNAGPYSYEQYF. For the CDR3, the DNA is TGTGCCAGTAGTAACGCAGGGCCTTATTCCTACGAGCAGTACTTC.

This chain connects TRBV29-1 to TRBJ2-5; the D gene is possibly TRBD2 (6 bases). Germline V CDR1 and CDR2: SQVTM, ANQGSEA. This CDR3 contains 12 residues. CDR3 nucleotides: TGCAGTACCTCGTGGGGGGAAGAGACCCAGTACTTC. Residues: CSTSWGEETQYF.

This clone was detected a few times. Here the CDR3 DNA reads TGTGCCTGGAGGCAGGGGACCATAGCCAAAAACATTCAGTACTTC. The encoded protein is CAWRQGTIAKNIQYF. V is TRBV30 and J is TRBJ2-4, with D perhaps matching TRBD1 (6 bases). Germline CDR1 and CDR2: GTSNPN and SVGIG (reference sequence). Trimming left V 3 bases short and J 0 bases short, with 12 bases between. The CDR3 is 15 residues long.

CDR3 amino acids: CAVKVRRENEKLFF. In nucleotides, the CDR3 is TGTGCCGTCAAGGTACGGAGGGAAAATGAAAAACTGTTTTTT. The chain carries TRBV10-3 and TRBJ1-4; D is undetermined. Deletions cut 11 bases from V and 5 bases from J, with 18 bases between. Germline V lookup: CDR1 ENHRY, CDR2 SYGVKD. The CDR3 has 14 amino acids.

Notes on this clone: The same CDR3 also results from other DNA sequences found in this sample. The chain joins TRBV7-9 to TRBJ1-1; TRBD1 aligns across 7 bases. The junction had 2 bases not matched to a gene; V was cut back by 6 bases and J by 1 base. The CDR3 is made up of 13 amino acids. CDR1 is SEHNR, CDR2 FQNEAQ, per germline (reference sequence). The CDR3 DNA reads as TGTGCCAGCAGTAGGGACAGGAACACTGAAGCTTTCTTT. It encodes CASSRDRNTEAFF. Full variable domain (remainder filled in from reference TRBV7-9 and TRBJ1-1): DTGVSQNPRHKITKRGQNVTFRCDPISEHNRLYWYRQTLGQGPEFLTYFQNEAQLEKSRLLSDRFSAERPKGSFSTLEIQRTEQGDSAMYLCASSRDRNTEAFFGQGTRLTVV.

This clone was detected a few times. At one end, the junction sequence differs from germline, possibly due to a read error. The genes are TRBV7-2 and TRBJ2-5, with 9 bases lining up with TRBD2. The CDR3 totals 13 residues. From germline, CDR1 is SGHTA and CDR2 FQGNSA. The CDR3 nucleotides read TGTGCCAGCAGCTCAGAGCTTAGCGGGAGTTATAACTTC. As protein: CASSSELSGSYNF.

This clone has only a few counts. The chain couples TRBV2 to TRBJ1-2; a weak D match, TRBD1 (5 bases). From germline, CDR1 is SNHLY and CDR2 FYNNEI. The CDR3 has 15 residues. V was cut by 5 bases and J by 3 bases, with 16 bases left in between. The CDR3 region has the DNA TGTGCCAGCAGTCTCTCCGGGAGGGGTGACTATGGCTACACCTTC. This gives the protein CASSLSGRGDYGYTF.

This clone appeared a few times. The chain is built from TRBV11-2 and TRBJ2-2, with 11 bases that match TRBD2. The germline gives CDR1 SGHAT, CDR2 FQNNGV. CDR3 size: 17 residues. After removal of 5 bases from V and 4 bases from J, the junction contained 9 bases not matched to a gene. In nucleotides, the CDR3 is TGTGCCAGCAGCGGACTAGCGGGCCCGAGGCGCACCGGGGAGCTGTTTTTT. It translates to CASSGLAGPRRTGELFF.

This clone was counted only a few times. Here the CDR3 reads CASSLGQVIPNTEAFF. For the CDR3, the DNA is TGCGCCAGCAGCTTGGGACAGGTAATCCCGAACACTGAAGCTTTCTTT. The rearrangement links TRBV5-1 to TRBJ1-1, with D tentatively TRBD1 (6 bases). With 0 bases removed from V and 1 base from J, the gap between germline ends came to 13 bases. Germline CDR1 and CDR2: SGHRS and YFSETQ. The CDR3 spans 16 residues.

The chain combines TRBV19 with TRBJ1-2; D perhaps matches TRBD1 (5 bases). This CDR3 contains 13 residues. The germline V gene has CDR1 LNHDA and CDR2 SQIVND (reference sequence). V dropped 8 bases and J dropped 6 bases, with 16 bases sitting between them. The CDR3 protein is CASSQTVRNGYTF. In nucleotides, the CDR3 is TGTGCCAGTTCTCAGACAGTTCGCAATGGCTACACCTTC.

The V gene is TRBV19, the J gene TRBJ2-3; D ambiguous. Trimming took off 8 bases at V and 1 base at J, with 16 bases between the two ends. The CDR3 is made up of 15 amino acids. Germline CDR1 reads LNHDA; CDR2 reads SQIVND (reference sequence). DNA of the CDR3: TGTGCCAGTGCCCTGAATACTCAACGCACAGATACGCAGTATTTT. Amino acid sequence: CASALNTQRTDTQYF.